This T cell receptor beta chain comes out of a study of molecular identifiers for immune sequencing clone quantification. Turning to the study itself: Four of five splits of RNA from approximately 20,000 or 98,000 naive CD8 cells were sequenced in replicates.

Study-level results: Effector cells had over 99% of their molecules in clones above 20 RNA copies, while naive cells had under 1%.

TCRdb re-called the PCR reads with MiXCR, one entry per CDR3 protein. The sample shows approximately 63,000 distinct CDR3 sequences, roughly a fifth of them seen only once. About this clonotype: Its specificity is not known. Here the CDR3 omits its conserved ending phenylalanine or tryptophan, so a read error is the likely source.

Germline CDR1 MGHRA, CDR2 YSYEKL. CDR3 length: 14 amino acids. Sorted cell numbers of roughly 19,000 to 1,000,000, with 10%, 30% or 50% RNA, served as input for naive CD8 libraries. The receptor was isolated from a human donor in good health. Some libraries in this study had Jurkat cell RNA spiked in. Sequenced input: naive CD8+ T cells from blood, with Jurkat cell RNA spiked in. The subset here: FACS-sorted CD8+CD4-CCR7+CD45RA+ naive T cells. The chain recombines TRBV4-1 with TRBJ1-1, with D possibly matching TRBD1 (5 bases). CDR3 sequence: CARSQSTGNTEAFS. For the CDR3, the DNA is TGCGCCCGCAGCCAATCAACAGGGAACACTGAAGCTTTCTCT.